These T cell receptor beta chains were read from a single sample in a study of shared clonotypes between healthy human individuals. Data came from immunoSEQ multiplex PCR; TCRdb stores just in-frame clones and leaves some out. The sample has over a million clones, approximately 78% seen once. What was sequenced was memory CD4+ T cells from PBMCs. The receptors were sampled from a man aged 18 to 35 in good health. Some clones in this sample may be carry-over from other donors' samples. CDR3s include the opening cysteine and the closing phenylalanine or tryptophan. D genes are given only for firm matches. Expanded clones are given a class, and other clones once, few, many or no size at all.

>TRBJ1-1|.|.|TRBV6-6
TGTGCCAGCAGGCGGGACGGGGAAGCTTTCTTT
CASRRDGEAFF
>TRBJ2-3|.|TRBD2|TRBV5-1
TGCGCCAGCAGTCGGGGGGAGGGTCCCACAGATACGCAGTATTTT
CASSRGEGPTDTQYF
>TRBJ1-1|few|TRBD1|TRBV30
TGTGCCTGGAGGGGACAGAGGGAAGCTTTCTTT
CAWRGQREAFF
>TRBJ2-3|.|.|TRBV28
TGTGCCACCTTACCCTTGAAGGGGGACACAGATACGCAGTATTTT
CATLPLKGDTDTQYF
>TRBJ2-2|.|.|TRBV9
TGTGCCAGCGCGGGGCCGGCCCTTTACACCGGGGAGCTGTTTTTT
CASAGPALYTGELFF
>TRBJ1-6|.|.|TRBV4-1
TGCGCCAGCAGCCAGAGCCGGGAGCACCGTTCACCCCTCCACTTT
CASSQSREHRSPLHF
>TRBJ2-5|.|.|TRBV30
TGTGCCTGGAGAATGGGGTTGGGGCAGTACTTC
CAWRMGLGQYF
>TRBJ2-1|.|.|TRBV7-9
TGTGCCAGCAGCTTATCCAGGGGCAATGAGCAGTTCTTC
CASSLSRGNEQFF
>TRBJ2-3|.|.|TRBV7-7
TGTGCCAGCAGCTTGGACCATAGCACAGATACGCAGTATTTT
CASSLDHSTDTQYF
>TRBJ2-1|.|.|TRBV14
TGTGCCAGCAGCCAAGGTTGGGTCAATGAGCAGTTCTTC
CASSQGWVNEQFF
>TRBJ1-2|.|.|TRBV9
TGTGCCAGCAGCGTACGACCGTCGTGGGGCTACACCTTC
CASSVRPSWGYTF
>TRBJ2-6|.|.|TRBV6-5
TGTGCCAGCAGACTCAGGAGCGCTGGGGCCAACGTCCTGACTTTC
CASRLRSAGANVLTF
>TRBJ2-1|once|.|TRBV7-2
TGTGCCAGCAGCTTTTCGGCTGGGGCGGAAACCTACAATGAGCAGTTCTTC
CASSFSAGAETYNEQFF
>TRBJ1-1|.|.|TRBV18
TGTGCCAGCTCACCACCGGCGGAGGGTGGCACTGAAGCTTTCTTT
CASSPPAEGGTEAFF
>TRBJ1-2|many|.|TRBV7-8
TGTGCCAGCAGCACGGGCGGAGGGGTACGTGGCTACACCTTC
CASSTGGGVRGYTF
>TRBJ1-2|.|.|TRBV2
TGTGCCAGCAGCGACGGGGGATATGGCTACACCTTC
CASSDGGYGYTF
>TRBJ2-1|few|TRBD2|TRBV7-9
TGTGCCAGCAGCCCGAAAACGGGACTAATCTACAATGAGCAGTTCTTC
CASSPKTGLIYNEQFF
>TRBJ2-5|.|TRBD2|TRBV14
TGTGCCAGCAGCCAAGATCCGGGACTAGCGAGGGAGACCCAGTACTTC
CASSQDPGLARETQYF
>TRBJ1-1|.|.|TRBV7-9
TGTGCCAGCAGCTTGGCAGGGTGGACTGAAGCTTTCTTT
CASSLAGWTEAFF
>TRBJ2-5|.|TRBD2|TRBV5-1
TGCGCCAGCAGCCTCTTAGCGGGAGGGCAAGAGACCCAGTACTTC
CASSLLAGGQETQYF
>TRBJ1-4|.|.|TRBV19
TGTGCCAGCACCACATACCGGGCCAACGGGGAACTGTTTTTT
CASTTYRANGELFF
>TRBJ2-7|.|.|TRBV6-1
TGTGCCAGCAGTATAGGGGGGGCCTACGAGCAGTACTTC
CASSIGGAYEQYF
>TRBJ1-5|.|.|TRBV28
TGTGCCAGCACCCAAGCGGGGGATCAGCCCCAGCATTTT
CASTQAGDQPQHF
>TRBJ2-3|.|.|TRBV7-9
TGTGCCAGCAGCCCCCAACCCCTCTCAGCGCAGTATTTT
CASSPQPLSAQYF
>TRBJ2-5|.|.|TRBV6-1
TGTGCCAGCATACAGACAGTGGGCCAAGAGACCCAGTACTTC
CASIQTVGQETQYF
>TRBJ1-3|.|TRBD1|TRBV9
TGTGCCAGCAGCTTCTCGGACAGGACCTCTGGAAACACCATATATTTT
CASSFSDRTSGNTIYF
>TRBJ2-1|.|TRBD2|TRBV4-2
TGTGCCAGCAGCCAAGATGTGTCTAGCGGTTCCTACAATGAGCAGTTCTTC
CASSQDVSSGSYNEQFF
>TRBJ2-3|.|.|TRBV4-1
TGCGCCAGCAGCCGCCCCGGTCCTGGGGATACGCAGTATTTT
CASSRPGPGDTQYF
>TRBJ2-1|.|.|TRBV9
TGTGCCAGCAGCGTAAGACAGAGCTCCTACAATGAGCAGTTCTTC
CASSVRQSSYNEQFF
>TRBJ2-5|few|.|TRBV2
TGTGCCAGCAGTGACAGCACCGGAGTGGGGACCCAGTACTTC
CASSDSTGVGTQYF
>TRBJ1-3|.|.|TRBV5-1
TGCGCCAGCAGCTTGGGAGCAGGGGAAACTGGAAACACCATATATTTT
CASSLGAGETGNTIYF
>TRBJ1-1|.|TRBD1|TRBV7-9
TGTGCCAGCAGCCTTGGACAGGGGGACAGTTCTGAAGCTTTCTTT
CASSLGQGDSSEAFF
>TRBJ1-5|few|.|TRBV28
TGTGCCAGCAGTTTGGTGGGGGGAAGACAGCCCCAGCATTTT
CASSLVGGRQPQHF
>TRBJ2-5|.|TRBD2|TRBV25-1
TGTGCCAGCAGTGAACGCGGGAGAGGGGCATGGGAGACCCAGTACTTC
CASSERGRGAWETQYF
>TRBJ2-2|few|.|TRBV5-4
TGTGCCAGCAGCTTGGGAGCAGGGGACAACCGGGAGCTGTTTTTT
CASSLGAGDNRELFF
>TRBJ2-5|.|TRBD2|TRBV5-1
TGCGCCAGCAGCCATGGGACTAGCCTAGAGACCCAGTACTTC
CASSHGTSLETQYF
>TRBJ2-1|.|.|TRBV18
TGTGCCAGCTCACCACCGGTACTAGCTGGCCGTGAGCAGTTCTTC
CASSPPVLAGREQFF
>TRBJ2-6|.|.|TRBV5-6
TGTGCCAGCAGCTCCGGCTTATCTGGGGCCAACGTCCTGACTTTC
CASSSGLSGANVLTF
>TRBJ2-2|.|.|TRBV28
TGTGCCAGCAGTGGTATTCGGGAGCTGTTTTTT
CASSGIRELFF
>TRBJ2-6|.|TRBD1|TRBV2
TGTGCCAGCCAGGGGGCTGGGGCCAACGTCCTGACTTTC
CASQGAGANVLTF
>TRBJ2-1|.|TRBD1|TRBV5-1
TGCGCCAGCAGCTTAGGGGGCCTGGGCAATGAGCAGTTCTTC
CASSLGGLGNEQFF
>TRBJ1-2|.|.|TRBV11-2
TGTGCCAGCAGCTTTCATAGGTTGGACTATGGCTACACCTTC
CASSFHRLDYGYTF
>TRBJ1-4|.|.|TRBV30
TGTGCCTGGAGTGGGTCTGCAACTAATGAAAAACTGTTTTTT
CAWSGSATNEKLFF
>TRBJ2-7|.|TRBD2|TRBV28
TGTGCCAGCAGTTTATGGGGCCTAGCGGGAGCCGAGCAGTACTTC
CASSLWGLAGAEQYF
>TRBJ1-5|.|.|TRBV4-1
TGCGCCAGCAGCCATCCAAACAGGGAGGGTCAGCCCCAGCATTTT
CASSHPNREGQPQHF
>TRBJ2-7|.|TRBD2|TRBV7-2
TGTGCCAGCAGTTTCAGTAGCGGGAGTTCGTACGAGCAGTACTTC
CASSFSSGSSYEQYF
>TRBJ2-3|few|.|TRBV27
TGTGCCAGCAGTTTTTCCGGGCAAGGGTGGACCGATACGCAGTATTTT
CASSFSGQGWTDTQYF
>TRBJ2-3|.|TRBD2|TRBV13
TGTGCCAGCAGCCGCGGACTAGCGGGAGGAACAGATACGCAGTATTTT
CASSRGLAGGTDTQYF
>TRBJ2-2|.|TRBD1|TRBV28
TGTGCCAGCAGTTTTCCAGGGGGCCTTAACACCGGGGAGCTGTTTTTT
CASSFPGGLNTGELFF
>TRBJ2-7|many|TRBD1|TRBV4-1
TGCGCCAGCAGCCAGCGGACAGGGGACGAGCAGTACTTC
CASSQRTGDEQYF
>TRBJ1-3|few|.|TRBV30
TGTGCCTGGAGGCGCAGTGGGGGAAACACCATATATTTT
CAWRRSGGNTIYF
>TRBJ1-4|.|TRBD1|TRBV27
TGTGCCAGCAGTGATCCGGGACAGGGGGTTGAAAAACTGTTTTTT
CASSDPGQGVEKLFF
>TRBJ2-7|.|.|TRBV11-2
TGTGCCAGCAGCTTGGACCCTAACTACGAGCAGTACTTC
CASSLDPNYEQYF
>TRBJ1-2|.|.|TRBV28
TGTGCCAGCAGAATGGACGGGAACTATGGCTACACCTTC
CASRMDGNYGYTF
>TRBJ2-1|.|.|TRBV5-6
TGTGCCAGCAGCTTTGACAGGATAAGCTCCTACAATGAGCAGTTCTTC
CASSFDRISSYNEQFF
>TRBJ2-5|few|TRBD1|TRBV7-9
TGTGCCAGCAGTAAGGGGGCGAAGGAGACCCAGTACTTC
CASSKGAKETQYF
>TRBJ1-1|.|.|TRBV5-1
TGCGCCAGCAGCTTGTTTGCCCACTTGTCTCTGAACACTGAAGCTTTCTTT
CASSLFAHLSLNTEAFF
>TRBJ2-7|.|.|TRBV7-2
TGTGCCAGCAGCTTGACGGCGTCGTCCTACGAGCAGTACTTC
CASSLTASSYEQYF